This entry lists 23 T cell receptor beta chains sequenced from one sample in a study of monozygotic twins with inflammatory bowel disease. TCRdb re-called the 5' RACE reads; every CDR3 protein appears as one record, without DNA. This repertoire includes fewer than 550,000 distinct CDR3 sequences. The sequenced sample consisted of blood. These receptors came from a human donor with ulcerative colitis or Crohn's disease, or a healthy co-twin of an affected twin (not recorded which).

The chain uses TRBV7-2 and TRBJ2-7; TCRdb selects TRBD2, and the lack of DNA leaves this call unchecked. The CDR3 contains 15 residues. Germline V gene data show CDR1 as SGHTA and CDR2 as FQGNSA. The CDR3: CASSYRAGGRYEQYF.

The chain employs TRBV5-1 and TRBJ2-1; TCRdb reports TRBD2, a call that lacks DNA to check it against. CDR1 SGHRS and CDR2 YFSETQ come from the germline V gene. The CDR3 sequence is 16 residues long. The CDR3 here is CASSFSGGRSYNEQFF.

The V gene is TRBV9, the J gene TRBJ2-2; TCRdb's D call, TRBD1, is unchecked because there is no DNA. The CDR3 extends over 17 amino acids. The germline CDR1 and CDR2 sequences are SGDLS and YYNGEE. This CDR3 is CASSVAVSGRGTGELFF.

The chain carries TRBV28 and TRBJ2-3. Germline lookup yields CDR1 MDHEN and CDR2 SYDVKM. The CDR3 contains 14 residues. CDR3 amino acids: CASSLRTRADTQYF.

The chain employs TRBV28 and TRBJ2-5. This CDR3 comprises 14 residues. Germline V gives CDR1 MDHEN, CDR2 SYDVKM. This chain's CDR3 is CASRRESQKGTQYF.

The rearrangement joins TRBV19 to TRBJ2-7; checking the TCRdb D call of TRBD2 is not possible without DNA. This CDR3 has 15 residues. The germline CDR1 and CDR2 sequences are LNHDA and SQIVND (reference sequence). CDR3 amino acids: CASSGRGEGVNEQYF.

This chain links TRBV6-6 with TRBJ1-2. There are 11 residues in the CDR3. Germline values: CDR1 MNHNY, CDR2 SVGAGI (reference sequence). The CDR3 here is CASSYLEGYTF.

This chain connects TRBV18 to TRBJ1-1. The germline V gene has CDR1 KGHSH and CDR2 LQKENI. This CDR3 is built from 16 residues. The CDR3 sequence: CASSPTRGGLNTEAFF.

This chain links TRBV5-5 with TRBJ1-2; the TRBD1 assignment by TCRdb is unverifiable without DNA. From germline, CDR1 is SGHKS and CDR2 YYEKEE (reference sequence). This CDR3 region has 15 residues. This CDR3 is CASSLEGVIRGGYTF.

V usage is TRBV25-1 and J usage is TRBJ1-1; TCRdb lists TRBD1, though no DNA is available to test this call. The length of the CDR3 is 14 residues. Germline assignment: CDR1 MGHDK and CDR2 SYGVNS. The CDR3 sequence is CASTLQGAVTEAFF.

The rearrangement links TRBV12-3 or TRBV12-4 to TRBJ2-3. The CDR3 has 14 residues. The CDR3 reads CASSTLPSTDTQYF.

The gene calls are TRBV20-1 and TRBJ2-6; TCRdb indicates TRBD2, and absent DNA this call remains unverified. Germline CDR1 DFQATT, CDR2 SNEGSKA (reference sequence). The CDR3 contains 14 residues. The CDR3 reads CSAMAQPGANVLTF.

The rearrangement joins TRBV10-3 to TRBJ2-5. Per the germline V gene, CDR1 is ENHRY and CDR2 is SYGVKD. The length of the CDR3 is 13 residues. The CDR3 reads CAISLGLGETQYF.

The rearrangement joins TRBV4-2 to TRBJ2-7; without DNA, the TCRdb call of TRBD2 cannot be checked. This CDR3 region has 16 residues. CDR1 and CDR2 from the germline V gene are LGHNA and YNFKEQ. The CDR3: CASSQGGSLFSHEQYF.

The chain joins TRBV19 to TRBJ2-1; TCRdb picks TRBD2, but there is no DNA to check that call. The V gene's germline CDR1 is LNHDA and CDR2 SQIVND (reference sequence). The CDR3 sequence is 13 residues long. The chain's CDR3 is CASSFPGGAEQFF.

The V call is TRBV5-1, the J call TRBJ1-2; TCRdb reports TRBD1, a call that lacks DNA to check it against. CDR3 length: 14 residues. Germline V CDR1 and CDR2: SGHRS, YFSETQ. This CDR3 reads CASSTTPGSYGYTF.

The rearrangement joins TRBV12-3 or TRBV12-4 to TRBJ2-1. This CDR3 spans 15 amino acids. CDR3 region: CASSRTGGLYNEQFF.

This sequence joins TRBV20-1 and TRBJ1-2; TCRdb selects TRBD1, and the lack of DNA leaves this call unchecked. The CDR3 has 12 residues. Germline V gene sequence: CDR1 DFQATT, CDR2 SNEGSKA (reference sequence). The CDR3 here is CSASRQGQGYTF.

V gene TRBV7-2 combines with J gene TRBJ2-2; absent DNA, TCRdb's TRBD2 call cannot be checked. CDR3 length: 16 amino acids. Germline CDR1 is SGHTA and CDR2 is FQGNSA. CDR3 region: CASSLVWTSGTGELFF.

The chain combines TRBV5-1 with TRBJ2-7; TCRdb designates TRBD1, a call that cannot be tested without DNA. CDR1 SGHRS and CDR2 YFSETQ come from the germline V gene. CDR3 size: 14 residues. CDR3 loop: CASSYWGSSYEQYF.

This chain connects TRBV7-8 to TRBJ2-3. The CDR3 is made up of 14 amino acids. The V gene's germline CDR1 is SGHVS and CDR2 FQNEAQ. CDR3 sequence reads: CASSLEVVIDTQYF.

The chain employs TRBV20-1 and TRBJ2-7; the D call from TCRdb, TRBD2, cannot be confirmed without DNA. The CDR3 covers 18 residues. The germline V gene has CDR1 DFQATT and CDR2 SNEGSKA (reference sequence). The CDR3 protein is CSARSGLAGGIRAYEQYF.

The CDR3 is CASSPRGSGGETQYF. This chain links TRBV5-4 with TRBJ2-5. Looked up from germline, CDR1 is SGHNT and CDR2 is YYREEE (reference sequence). There are 15 residues in the CDR3.